These 26 T cell receptor beta chains originate from one sample sequenced in a study of response to subunit inactivated influenza vaccine. TCRdb reprocessed the RT-PCR reads via MiXCR and lists one record per CDR3 protein. The profile shows 500,000 to 600,000 distinct CDR3 sequences, about 7.6% of them singletons. The material was PBMCs from blood, obtained less than 25 months after vaccination. All receptors come from a man in his fifties or sixties who received an inactivated influenza vaccine.

This clonotype came up many times. The V call is TRBV29-1, the J call TRBJ1-1; possibly TRBD1 for D (5 bases). Germline V lookup: CDR1 SQVTM, CDR2 ANQGSEA. The germline V and J ends were trimmed by 6 bases and 2 bases, with 13 bases remaining between them. This CDR3 has 13 residues. The CDR3 sequence is CSVSGRANTEAFF. The CDR3 bases are TGCAGCGTGTCGGGCAGGGCTAACACTGAAGCTTTCTTT.

At least ten counts were recorded for this clonotype. This sequence joins TRBV5-1 and TRBJ2-3; 8 bases align to TRBD2. J lost 6 bases, V lost 0 bases, and 3 bases had no gene match. CDR3 length equals 14 residues. CDR1 is SGHRS and CDR2 is YFSETQ in the germline V gene. The chain's CDR3 is CASSLVAGMDTQYF. The CDR3 nucleotides read TGCGCCAGCAGCTTGGTAGCGGGAATGGATACGCAGTATTTT.

This clonotype showed up just a few times. The CDR3: CASSSKTNEKLFF. The DNA for the CDR3 is TGCGCCAGTTCGTCGAAAACTAATGAAAAACTGTTTTTT. The rearrangement links TRBV4-1 to TRBJ1-4; D remains ambiguous. Trimming removed 9 bases at V and 1 base at J, with 9 bases between. This CDR3 is built from 13 residues. CDR1 is MGHRA and CDR2 is YSYEKL in the germline V gene.

The chain is built from TRBV24-1 and TRBJ2-7; 8 nucleotides match TRBD1. The CDR3 has 15 amino acids. V trimming: 2 bases; J trimming: 2 bases; junction bases outside the gene matches: 4. Germline lookup yields CDR1 KGHDR and CDR2 SFDVKD. CDR3 amino acids: CATSDSGQGTYEQYF. CDR3 bases: TGTGCCACCAGTGATTCTGGACAGGGAACCTACGAGCAGTACTTC.

This clonotype has more than one count but fewer than ten. V usage is TRBV5-5 and J usage is TRBJ1-6; 7 bases align to TRBD1. This CDR3 is 15 amino acids long. The germline gives CDR1 SGHKS, CDR2 YYEKEE (reference sequence). J gave up 5 bases and V 2 bases, and 4 bases lay outside the gene matches. The CDR3 loop is CASSFVTGDNSPLHF. In nucleotides, the CDR3 is TGTGCCAGCAGCTTCGTTACAGGGGATAATTCACCCCTCCACTTT.

About this clonotype: A junction boundary mismatches the germline segment, possibly from a read error. The chain uses TRBV6-1 and TRBJ2-2; D might be TRBD2 (6 bases). CDR3 length equals 13 residues. The germline V gene encodes CDR1 MNHNS and CDR2 SASEGT. This CDR3 is CASSRGLAGELVF. DNA of the CDR3: TGTGCCAGCAGCCGGGGACTGGCCGGGGAGCTGGTTTTT.

This clonotype occurred a few times. This chain joins TRBV5-1 and TRBJ1-6; the match to TRBD1 covers 7 bases. This CDR3 contains 15 residues. The germline V gene encodes CDR1 SGHRS and CDR2 YFSETQ. J was trimmed by 8 bases and V by 4 bases; bases with no gene match: 9. CDR3 in amino acids: CASSAWDSRYSPLHF. The DNA for the CDR3 is TGCGCCAGCAGCGCCTGGGACAGCCGGTATTCACCCCTCCACTTT.

This chain links TRBV7-2 with TRBJ2-6, with D possibly being TRBD2 (5 bases). This CDR3 has 17 residues. Trimming cost V 6 bases and J 0 bases, with 15 bases left between them. Germline-derived CDR1 and CDR2 are SGHTA and FQGNSA. The CDR3 nucleotides read TGTGCCAGCAGGACTACCGTTCCTAGCTCTGGGGCCAACGTCCTGACTTTC. Translating it yields CASRTTVPSSGANVLTF.

The table lists this clonotype with a few counts. V gene TRBV24-1 combines with J gene TRBJ2-1, with 11 nucleotides matching TRBD2. Germline CDR1 KGHDR, CDR2 SFDVKD. Trimming cost V 5 bases and J 1 base; bases outside gene matches: 9. This CDR3 has 18 residues. CDR3 sequence (DNA): TGTGCCACCAGTGGGGTCACTAGCGGGAGAGGGTCCTACAATGAGCAGTTCTTC. The encoded protein is CATSGVTSGRGSYNEQFF.

The gene calls are TRBV20-1 and TRBJ2-1; D is undetermined. With 1 base removed from V and 5 bases from J, the gap between germline ends came to 21 bases. CDR3 length: 17 amino acids. The germline gives CDR1 DFQATT, CDR2 SNEGSKA (reference sequence). CDR3 coding DNA: TGCAGTGCTAGAGGTCTAATCTCTGCGGTTCGGAACAATGAGCAGTTCTTC. It codes for CSARGLISAVRNNEQFF.

This clonotype was counted a few times. The V call is TRBV4-3, the J call TRBJ1-6, with a tentative D call TRBD1 (5 bases). CDR1 is LGHNA and CDR2 is YSLEER in the germline V gene. The CDR3 length is 15 residues. V was shortened by 1 base and J by 9 bases, with 13 bases between the two germline ends. The CDR3 DNA is TGCGCCAGCAGCCAAGTAGGGGTTAGGGGTTCACCCCTCCACTTT. The encoded protein is CASSQVGVRGSPLHF.

There are many counts of this clonotype. V usage is TRBV27 and J usage is TRBJ2-7; unclear D gene. V lost 4 bases and J 3 bases, leaving 16 bases between the germline ends. The CDR3 contains 15 residues. Germline CDR1 MNHEY, CDR2 SMNVEV (reference sequence). The CDR3 region has the DNA TGTGCCAGCAGTTCCCCAGCCGTAGGGTTCTACGAGCAGTACTTC. This translates into CASSSPAVGFYEQYF.

This clonotype was found a few times. The chain uses TRBV13 and TRBJ2-7; no clear D gene. Germline V CDR1 and CDR2: PRHDT, FYEKMQ (reference sequence). CDR3 length: 14 amino acids. V was trimmed by 1 base and J by 0 bases, leaving 7 bases between them. CDR3 nucleotides: TGTGCCAGCAGCTTAGCGAGGTTCTCCTACGAGCAGTACTTC. Residues: CASSLARFSYEQYF.

This clonotype showed up just a few times. CDR3 sequence (DNA): TGCGCCAGCAGCTTGGGTGGGACAGGGGGTGACGAGCAGTACTTC. Amino acid sequence: CASSLGGTGGDEQYF. The V gene is TRBV5-1, the J gene TRBJ2-7, with 11 bases that match TRBD1. V was pared by 0 bases and J by 5 bases, with 4 bases of the junction left unmatched. The CDR3 contains 15 residues. Per the germline V gene, CDR1 is SGHRS and CDR2 is YFSETQ. Together with reference TRBV5-1 and TRBJ2-7, the CDR3 gives the full variable domain: KAGVTQTPRYLIKTRGQQVTLSCSPISGHRSVSWYQQTPGQGLQFLFEYFSETQRNKGNFPGRFSGRQFSNSRSEMNVSTLELGDSALYLCASSLGGTGGDEQYFGPGTRLTVT.

This chain joins TRBV7-9 and TRBJ1-4; no firm D call. The CDR3 is 16 residues long. The V gene lost 4 bases and the J gene lost 1 base, with 13 bases spanning the gap. The germline CDR1 and CDR2 sequences are SEHNR and FQNEAQ (reference sequence). DNA of the CDR3: TGTGCCAGCAGCTCGTCAGCTGGGGAAACTAATGAAAAACTGTTTTTT. Translation: CASSSSAGETNEKLFF.

This clonotype has just a few counts. This rearrangement joins TRBV12-3 or TRBV12-4 to TRBJ2-2, with 7 bases identical to TRBD1. The CDR3 is made up of 15 amino acids. Losses at the gene ends were 6 bases for V and 4 bases for J; bases not matched to a gene: 8. The CDR3 coding sequence is TGTGCCAGCAGCCCGACAGGGACCCTCACCGGGGAGCTGTTTTTT. Translating gives CASSPTGTLTGELFF.

This clonotype has ten or more counts. The chain uses TRBV4-2 and TRBJ1-4; TRBD1 matches 9 bases. After removal of 0 bases from V and 7 bases from J, the junction contained 6 bases not matched to a gene. Germline V gene data show CDR1 as LGHNA and CDR2 as YNFKEQ. The CDR3 runs to 16 residues. DNA of the CDR3: TGTGCCAGCAGCCAAGATGGGGGACAGGGCCCTGAAAAACTGTTTTTT. Translating gives CASSQDGGQGPEKLFF.

This clonotype showed up many times. This rearrangement joins TRBV20-1 to TRBJ1-5; D unclear. This CDR3 comprises 15 residues. Germline-derived CDR1 and CDR2 are DFQATT and SNEGSKA (reference sequence). The V end lost 0 bases, the J end lost 1 base, and 10 bases lay between the germline ends. As DNA, the CDR3 is TGCAGTGCTAGAGATTTTAGCCACAGCAATCAGCCCCAGCATTTT. Protein: CSARDFSHSNQPQHF.

This clonotype was seen more than once but under ten times. J is TRBJ1-1 and V is TRBV19; D is unresolved. Germline CDR1 reads LNHDA; CDR2 reads SQIVND (reference sequence). This CDR3 region has 14 residues. Trimming shortened V by 1 base and J by 2 bases, and 8 bases separated the two germline ends. CDR3 loop: CASSIVLTNTEAFF. CDR3 in DNA: TGTGCCAGTAGTATAGTTCTGACCAACACTGAAGCTTTCTTT.

The chain uses TRBV12-3 or TRBV12-4 and TRBJ1-6; D might be TRBD1 (6 bases). V was cut by 2 bases and J by 10 bases, with 15 bases left in between. The CDR3 contains 15 residues. CDR3 bases: TGTGCCAGCAGTTTATCCACGGGGGGCGGATCACCCCTCCACTTT. This gives the protein CASSLSTGGGSPLHF.

The V gene is TRBV18, the J gene TRBJ2-4, with 9 bases matching TRBD1. CDR1 and CDR2 from the germline V gene are KGHSH and LQKENI. Losses at the gene ends were 2 bases for V and 7 bases for J; bases not matched to a gene: 9. This CDR3 region has 16 residues. CDR3 sequence: CASSPKATGTGNIQYF. CDR3 in DNA: TGTGCCAGCTCACCAAAGGCGACCGGGACAGGGAACATTCAGTACTTC. The full variable domain, its missing parts supplied by reference TRBV18 and TRBJ2-4, is NAGVMQNPRHLVRRRGQEARLRCSPMKGHSHVYWYRQLPEEGLKFMVYLQKENIIDESGMPKERFSAEFPKEGPSILRIQQVVRGDSAAYFCASSPKATGTGNIQYFGAGTRLSVL.

This clonotype was recorded a few times. The chain links TRBV2 to TRBJ2-7; D uncertain. The V end was cut by 6 bases, the J end by 2 bases, with 14 bases between. The CDR3 has 14 residues. Germline CDR1 SNHLY, CDR2 FYNNEI. The CDR3 nucleotides read TGTGCCAGCAGGAATCGACTTACAACCTACGAGCAGTACTTC. It encodes CASRNRLTTYEQYF.

Only a few counts were recorded for this clonotype. The chain carries TRBV12-3 or TRBV12-4 and TRBJ2-2; D is undetermined. V lost 6 bases, J lost 9 bases, and 8 bases lay in between. The CDR3 totals 11 residues. The CDR3 DNA follows: TGTGCCAGCAGCTGGGATAGGGAGCTGTTTTTT. Encoded protein: CASSWDRELFF.

The V call is TRBV7-2, the J call TRBJ2-1; D is uncertain. V shed 5 bases and J shed 9 bases, with 17 bases lying between them. CDR1 SGHTA and CDR2 FQGNSA come from the germline V gene. The CDR3 contains 14 residues. CDR3 loop: CASSPVLPGGEQFF. The CDR3 DNA reads as TGTGCCAGCAGCCCCGTCCTACCTGGCGGTGAGCAGTTCTTC.

The DNA for the CDR3 is TGCAGTGCCCTCCCGGGACAGGGGGATGAGCAGTACTTC. Protein sequence: CSALPGQGDEQYF. This sequence joins TRBV20-1 and TRBJ2-7; 11 positions agree with TRBD1. V dropped 6 bases and J dropped 7; count of bases not matched to a gene: 8. Looked up from germline, CDR1 is DFQATT and CDR2 is SNEGSKA (reference sequence). The CDR3 contains 13 residues.

This clonotype was counted a few times. The gene calls are TRBV27 and TRBJ1-4; D is unclear. Germline V CDR1 and CDR2: MNHEY, SMNVEV (reference sequence). V lost 4 bases to trimming and J lost 4 bases, with 4 bases between them. The length of the CDR3 is 12 residues. In DNA form, the CDR3 reads TGTGCCAGCAGTTCTATTAATGAAAAACTGTTTTTT. This gives the protein CASSSINEKLFF.